Shown below are 17 T cell receptor beta chains from a single sample sequenced in a study of T cell repertoires in cytomegalovirus infection. TCRdb ran MiXCR on the reads and lists one entry per CDR3 protein. The data contain about 280,000 distinct CDR3 sequences, about 20% of them singletons. The antigens for these receptors are not known. The sequencing here drew on cultured PBMCs, taken from culture after CMV antigen stimulation. These TCRs come from a human donor in good health (CMV status not recorded). Some clones in this sample may be carry-over from other donors' samples.

This clonotype was found many times. The chain couples TRBV7-9 to TRBJ2-3; a weak D match, TRBD2 (6 bases). Per germline, CDR1 SEHNR and CDR2 FQNEAQ (reference sequence). The ends were cut back, 5 bases at V and 2 bases at J, with 11 bases in the middle. This CDR3 is 14 amino acids long. This CDR3 reads CASSLGSATDTQYF. The CDR3 region has the DNA TGTGCCAGCAGCCTCGGGAGTGCCACAGATACGCAGTATTTT.

This rearrangement joins TRBV28 to TRBJ2-7, with 9 bases aligning to TRBD1. The germline gives CDR1 MDHEN, CDR2 SYDVKM. This CDR3 region has 15 residues. Trimming at V came to 5 bases and at J to 5 bases, leaving 10 bases not matched to a gene. CDR3 loop: CASSPLTGGFHEQYV. The DNA for the CDR3 is TGTGCCAGCAGTCCGTTGACAGGGGGTTTCCACGAGCAGTACGTC.

The chain employs TRBV11-2 and TRBJ2-5, with 12 bases aligning to TRBD2. The CDR3 sequence is 15 residues long. The junction had 4 bases not matched to a gene; V was cut back by 5 bases and J by 3 bases. The germline gives CDR1 SGHAT, CDR2 FQNNGV. The CDR3 protein is CASSGLAGPKETQYF. The CDR3 DNA sequence: TGTGCCAGCAGCGGACTAGCGGGACCGAAAGAGACCCAGTACTTC.

This clonotype was recorded many times. This chain joins TRBV18 and TRBJ2-1; 9 bases fit TRBD1. J gave up 4 bases and V 3 bases, and 4 bases lay outside the gene matches. CDR1 KGHSH and CDR2 LQKENI come from the germline V gene. The CDR3 consists of 15 residues. The CDR3 spells CASSPGDRGYNEQFF. CDR3 DNA sequence: TGTGCCAGCTCACCTGGAGACAGGGGGTACAATGAGCAGTTCTTC.

A note on this clonotype: This clone may be a read error of a much larger clone one base away. The chain links TRBV28 to TRBJ2-6, with 7 positions matching TRBD1. V dropped 10 bases and J dropped 1; count of bases not matched to a gene: 13. The CDR3 is 17 amino acids. Germline CDR1 MDHEN, CDR2 SYDVKM. CDR3 coding DNA: TGTGCCATCCCAACCGGGACAGAGATTTCTGGGGCCAACGTCCTGACTTTC. Its protein product is CAIPTGTEISGANVLTF.

This clonotype was seen a few times. The V gene is TRBV24-1, the J gene TRBJ2-3, with a weak D call TRBD1 (5 bases). Deletions cut 5 bases from V and 2 bases from J, with 22 bases between. The CDR3 length is 18 residues. CDR1 and CDR2 from the germline V gene are KGHDR and SFDVKD. The CDR3 loop is CATSVQGLLPPYTDTQYF. CDR3 DNA: TGTGCCACCAGTGTCCAGGGCCTTTTACCCCCCTACACAGATACGCAGTATTTT.

Concerning this clonotype: This may arise from a read error, as a much more abundant clone is one base away. J is TRBJ2-1 and V is TRBV12-3 or TRBV12-4, with TRBD2 matching 12 bases. After removal of 5 bases from V and 10 bases from J, the junction contained 6 bases not matched to a gene. The CDR3 is 14 amino acids. The CDR3 protein is CASSRTSGNGEQFF. In nucleotides, the CDR3 is TGTGCCAGCAGTCGGACTAGCGGGAACGGAGAGCAGTTCTTC.

This clonotype was seen only a few times. J is TRBJ2-3 and V is TRBV7-2; possibly TRBD1 for D (5 bases). The V end lost 3 bases, the J end lost 2 bases, and 12 bases lay between the germline ends. Germline V gives CDR1 SGHTA, CDR2 FQGNSA. The CDR3 covers 15 residues. The CDR3 DNA reads TGTGCCAGCAGCTTCTGGTTCAGGGCCACAGATACGCAGTATTTT. Protein sequence: CASSFWFRATDTQYF.

A few counts support this clonotype. This chain joins TRBV7-2 and TRBJ2-7; D unresolved. This CDR3 spans 12 amino acids. CDR1 SGHTA and CDR2 FQGNSA come from the germline V gene. V was cut by 5 bases and J by 0 bases, with 5 bases left in between. Here the CDR3 DNA reads TGTGCCAGCAGCATCACCTCCTACGAGCAGTACTTC. Protein: CASSITSYEQYF. Full variable domain (remainder filled in from reference TRBV7-2 and TRBJ2-7): GAGVSQSPSNKVTEKGKDVELRCDPISGHTALYWYRQSLGQGLEFLIYFQGNSAPDKSGLPSDRFSAERTGGSVSTLTIQRTQQEDSAVYLCASSITSYEQYFGPGTRLTVT.

This clonotype has just one count. The V and J genes are TRBV11-2 and TRBJ2-5; a weak D match, TRBD1 (8 bases). The V and J ends lost 5 bases and 6 bases respectively, with 25 bases between them. Germline V CDR1 and CDR2: SGHAT, FQNNGV. The CDR3 is 17 residues long. The CDR3 reads CASSRIQGGAKGKTQYF. For the CDR3, the DNA is TGTGCCAGCAGCCGAATACAGGGGGGGGCGAAGGGAAAGACCCAGTACTTC.

CDR3 in amino acids: CASSFHRGGFRAEQFF. The CDR3 DNA reads TGTGCCAGCAGCTTTCACAGGGGTGGTTTCAGGGCTGAGCAGTTCTTC. The chain combines TRBV7-9 with TRBJ2-1; 7 positions match TRBD1. Trimming removed 3 bases from V and 9 bases from J; junction bases left unmatched: 14. The length of the CDR3 is 16 residues. Germline CDR1 SEHNR, CDR2 FQNEAQ (reference sequence).

The V and J genes are TRBV5-1 and TRBJ2-1; 13 positions agree with TRBD2. CDR1 is SGHRS, CDR2 YFSETQ, per germline. V lost 3 bases, J lost 5 bases, and 2 bases stayed unmatched. CDR3 length equals 15 residues. For the CDR3, the DNA is TGCGCCAGCAGCTGGGGACTAGCGGGGCACAATGAGCAGTTCTTC. Residues: CASSWGLAGHNEQFF. The complete variable domain, with remaining parts taken from reference TRBV5-1 and TRBJ2-1, reads KAGVTQTPRYLIKTRGQQVTLSCSPISGHRSVSWYQQTPGQGLQFLFEYFSETQRNKGNFPGRFSGRQFSNSRSEMNVSTLELGDSALYLCASSWGLAGHNEQFFGPGTRLTVL.

This clonotype was seen repeatedly, ten times or more. The J gene is TRBJ2-1, the V gene TRBV7-3; possible D gene TRBD2, 7 bases. V gave up 2 bases and J gave up 6 bases, with 20 bases separating them. The germline CDR1 and CDR2 sequences are SGHTA and FQGTGA. There are 17 residues in the CDR3. This CDR3 reads CASSLGGAGASANEQFF. CDR3 nucleotide sequence: TGTGCCAGCAGCTTAGGGGGGGCGGGAGCTTCGGCCAATGAGCAGTTCTTC.

There are many counts of this clonotype. The chain couples TRBV7-2 to TRBJ2-2; TRBD2 matches 8 bases. The CDR3 runs to 16 residues. Germline V gene lookup returns CDR1 SGHTA and CDR2 FQGNSA. V shed 2 bases and J 4 bases; nucleotides not matched to a gene: 6. The CDR3 DNA is TGTGCCAGCAGCTTATCAAGCGGGAGAGCCACCGGGGAGCTGTTTTTT. Translating gives CASSLSSGRATGELFF.

There are many counts of this clonotype. This chain connects TRBV7-2 to TRBJ2-3; 15 bases fit TRBD2. In germline, CDR1 is SGHTA, CDR2 FQGNSA. The CDR3 length is 18 residues. With V trimmed by 3 bases and J by 4 bases, 8 bases remained unmatched. CDR3 bases: TGTGCCAGCAGCTTCCTAGGACTAGCGGGAGGGTCGGCAGATACGCAGTATTTT. Residues: CASSFLGLAGGSADTQYF.

This clonotype was seen at least ten times. This rearrangement joins TRBV19 to TRBJ1-1, with 8 bases identical to TRBD1. V lost 6 bases to trimming and J lost 6 bases; unmatched junction nucleotides: 6. CDR1 is LNHDA and CDR2 is SQIVND in the germline V gene (reference sequence). This CDR3 has 13 amino acids. CDR3 in amino acids: CASSTGGLAEAFF. As DNA, the CDR3 is TGTGCCAGTAGCACAGGGGGTTTGGCTGAAGCTTTCTTT.

This clonotype was seen a handful of times. This chain joins TRBV19 and TRBJ1-2, with D unclear. Trimming pared 5 bases from V and 6 bases from J, leaving 10 bases between. There are 12 residues in the CDR3. CDR1 and CDR2 (germline): LNHDA, SQIVND (reference sequence). The CDR3 here is CASSGRENGYTF. CDR3 DNA: TGTGCCAGTAGTGGTAGGGAGAATGGCTACACCTTC.